The rows below give T cell receptor beta chains drawn from one sample of a study of regulatory T cells in long-lasting Graves disease. One entry per CDR3 protein, called by TCRdb with MiXCR from the multiplex PCR reads. The sample consists of around 400,000 distinct CDR3 sequences, around 20% of them appearing once. The specimen comprised peripheral blood mononuclear cells (PBMCs), sampled when the disease was refractory, from a patient treated with antithyroid drugs. These receptors originate from a female donor with Graves disease. Each CDR3 is given with its conserved first and last residue. A D gene is named only where the DNA matches it firmly. Not every row has a clone size; where given, it reads once, few, many or a size class.

few	TRBV10-2	TRBJ2-7	TRBD2	TGCGCCAGCAAATCTACTAGCGGGACTTCCTACGAGCAGTACTTC	CASKSTSGTSYEQYF
few	TRBV3-1	TRBJ1-3	-	TGTGCCAGCAGCGACCGGGTCCAATCTGGAAACACCATATATTTT	CASSDRVQSGNTIYF
many	TRBV19	TRBJ1-5	-	TGTGCCAGTAGTATACCCCCGGGGCAGCCCCAGCATTTT	CASSIPPGQPQHF
few	TRBV5-5	TRBJ2-7	TRBD1	TGTGCCAGCAGCTTGTTCGGGACAGGACTTGAGGCGTACTTC	CASSLFGTGLEAYF
few	TRBV19	TRBJ2-2	TRBD2	TGTGCCAGTACGACTAGCGGGAGTCTCGGGGAGCTGTTTTTT	CASTTSGSLGELFF
few	TRBV7-9	TRBJ1-5	-	TGTGCCAGCAGCCTGCGGACAGATAATCAGCCCCAGCATTTT	CASSLRTDNQPQHF
many	TRBV20-1	TRBJ1-1	TRBD1	TGCAGTGCTACCCGGGACAGGAAGGGTGACACTGAAGCTTTCTTT	CSATRDRKGDTEAFF
few	TRBV7-9	TRBJ1-1	-	TGTGCCAGCAGCTCGGAAACGGACGGGGGCACTGAAGCTTTCTTT	CASSSETDGGTEAFF
-	TRBV5-6	TRBJ1-3	-	TGTGCCAGCAGTTACGACAGAACTGGAAACACCATATATTTT	CASSYDRTGNTIYF
-	TRBV6-1	TRBJ2-3	-	TGTGCCATCAGTGAGTCGGCAGGGAGCACAGATACGCAGTATTTT	CAISESAGSTDTQYF
-	TRBV7-2	TRBJ1-1	-	TGTGCCAGCAGCCTAACCTTTTCAGTGAACACTGAAGCTTTCTTT	CASSLTFSVNTEAFF
-	TRBV20-1	TRBJ2-1	-	TGCGCGCGGCCCAATGAGCAGTTCTTC	CARPNEQFF
-	TRBV3-1	TRBJ2-3	TRBD2	TGTGCCAGCAGCCAAGGACTAGCGGGAGGTCTAGATACGCAGTATTTT	CASSQGLAGGLDTQYF
-	TRBV20-1	TRBJ2-3	-	TGCAGTGCTGTCGGTCTAGCGATCACAGATACGCAGTATTTT	CSAVGLAITDTQYF
few	TRBV19	TRBJ2-6	TRBD1	TGTGCCACCGGGACAGTGGGACCCTCTGGGGCCAACGTCCTGACTTTC	CATGTVGPSGANVLTF
few	TRBV3-1	TRBJ2-7	-	TGTGCCAGCAGCCAAGGACTACTACTAGTACCCGAGCAGTACTTC	CASSQGLLLVPEQYF
-	TRBV5-1	TRBJ2-7	-	TGCGCCAGCAGCTACACACAGGGTATCGACGAGCAGTACTTC	CASSYTQGIDEQYF
-	TRBV20-1	TRBJ1-1	-	TGCAGTGCTAGAGAGTGGACAGCCTTGAACACTGAAGCTTTCTTT	CSAREWTALNTEAFF
few	TRBV19	TRBJ2-5	TRBD2	TGTGCCAGTAGTCCTCTAGCGGGAGAGGAGACCCAGTACTTC	CASSPLAGEETQYF
many	TRBV7-2	TRBJ2-1	-	TGTGCCAGCAGCTTGGAACTAGGGCGTGAGCAGTTCTTC	CASSLELGREQFF